Shown below are 32 T cell receptor beta chains from a single sample sequenced in a study of T-cell reconstitution after alpha-beta-depleted transplantation in children. Unique molecular identifiers were incorporated when the TCRbeta library was constructed. In TCRdb, the PCR reads were re-called with MiXCR into one record per CDR3 protein. Here the sample spans nearly 200,000 distinct CDR3 sequences, 5% to 7.5% being singletons. Sequences were derived from PBMCs, sampled before TCRalphabeta/CD19-depleted stem cell transplant. The receptors stem from a girl under two years old with combined immunodeficiency, due to receive a stem cell transplant.

The sample holds a few counts of this clonotype. The V and J genes are TRBV7-8 and TRBJ2-5; 7 bases map to TRBD2. J was trimmed by 7 bases and V by 2 bases; bases with no gene match: 10. The CDR3 totals 15 residues. Germline V gene sequence: CDR1 SGHVS, CDR2 FQNEAQ. CDR3 loop: CASSLNPAGRVTQYF. The CDR3 nucleotides are TGTGCCAGCAGCTTAAATCCAGCGGGGCGAGTGACCCAGTACTTC.

This sequence joins TRBV30 and TRBJ2-5; D remains ambiguous. Trimming left V 4 bases short and J 0 bases short, with 6 bases between. Germline CDR1 reads GTSNPN; CDR2 reads SVGIG (reference sequence). This CDR3 has 12 amino acids. The CDR3 region has the DNA TGTGCCTGGAAAGGTTACCAAGAGACCCAGTACTTC. Residues: CAWKGYQETQYF.

V and J are TRBV12-3 or TRBV12-4 and TRBJ2-1, with 7 bases identical to TRBD2. V was clipped by 5 bases and J by 9 bases; unmatched bases: 10. The CDR3 contains 14 residues. The CDR3 DNA follows: TGTGCCAGCAGTCGAGGCGGGGGTGTCGGTGAGCAGTTCTTC. Translating gives CASSRGGGVGEQFF.

This clonotype was seen ten or more times. CDR3 coding DNA: TGCGCCAGCAGCCAAGGTGAGGGGAGCTCCTACGAGCAGTACTTC. The encoded protein is CASSQGEGSSYEQYF. The chain has TRBV4-1 and TRBJ2-7; D possibly uses TRBD1 or TRBD2 (5 bases each). CDR1 is MGHRA and CDR2 is YSYEKL in the germline V gene. Trimming removed 1 base from V and 0 bases from J, with 10 bases in between. The CDR3 contains 15 residues.

The sample holds many counts of this clonotype. J is TRBJ2-3 and V is TRBV14, with D unclear. CDR3 length equals 15 residues. The V gene lost 4 bases and the J gene lost 3 bases, with 14 bases spanning the gap. Germline CDR1 and CDR2: SGHDN and FVKESK. The CDR3 loop reads CASSPLRTGTDTQYF. CDR3 DNA: TGTGCCAGCAGCCCCCTCCGGACCGGGACAGATACGCAGTATTTT.

This clonotype showed up just a few times. The V call is TRBV18, the J call TRBJ2-5; TRBD2 agrees at 8 bases. V shed 2 bases and J 5 bases; nucleotides not matched to a gene: 7. The CDR3 runs to 15 residues. CDR1 and CDR2 from the germline V gene are KGHSH and LQKENI. The CDR3 here is CASSPVRGAQETQYF. CDR3 sequence (DNA): TGTGCCAGCTCACCAGTGCGGGGGGCGCAGGAGACCCAGTACTTC.

This clonotype was seen many times. The chain combines TRBV7-8 with TRBJ2-1; a possible D gene is TRBD2 (5 bases). Germline lookup yields CDR1 SGHVS and CDR2 FQNEAQ. V was clipped by 5 bases and J by 10 bases, with 9 bases between them. This CDR3 spans 11 amino acids. CDR3 loop: CASSASSEQFF. The DNA for the CDR3 is TGTGCCAGCAGCGCTAGCAGCGAGCAGTTCTTC.

This clonotype appeared a few times. The chain is built from TRBV29-1 and TRBJ2-1; 15 bases agree with TRBD2. Germline V gene lookup returns CDR1 SQVTM and CDR2 ANQGSEA. After removal of 7 bases from V and 7 bases from J, the junction contained 2 bases not matched to a gene. This CDR3 has 13 residues. This CDR3 reads CSGTSGGGNEQFF. CDR3 DNA: TGCAGCGGGACTAGCGGGGGGGGGAATGAGCAGTTCTTC.

J is TRBJ2-7 and V is TRBV20-1, with D possibly TRBD2 on 5 matching bases. V was pared by 3 bases and J by 5 bases, with 11 bases between. This CDR3 region has 12 residues. Looked up from germline, CDR1 is DFQATT and CDR2 is SNEGSKA (reference sequence). CDR3 protein: CSASGIRHEQYF. In nucleotides, the CDR3 is TGCAGTGCTAGCGGGATTCGCCACGAGCAGTACTTC.

The J gene is TRBJ1-5, the V gene TRBV4-2; TRBD1 might be the D (5 bases). Germline CDR1 reads LGHNA; CDR2 reads YNFKEQ. V was clipped by 10 bases and J by 7 bases, with 20 bases between them. The CDR3 has 14 amino acids. The CDR3 nucleotides read TGTGCCATGGGCCCCGGGCAGGGTGGACAGCCCCAGCATTTT. As protein: CAMGPGQGGQPQHF.

This clonotype showed up many times. The chain links TRBV28 to TRBJ2-3, with a tentative D call TRBD2 (5 bases). Germline V lookup: CDR1 MDHEN, CDR2 SYDVKM. V was trimmed by 6 bases and J by 1 base, leaving 14 bases between them. The CDR3 consists of 15 residues. CDR3: CASSPSGGGTDTQYF. The CDR3 bases are TGTGCCAGCAGCCCGAGCGGAGGTGGCACAGATACGCAGTATTTT.

This clonotype was counted many times. The chain uses TRBV7-2 and TRBJ2-7; unclear D gene. This CDR3 is 15 amino acids long. V was pared by 3 bases and J by 3 bases, with 15 bases between. CDR1 and CDR2 from the germline V gene are SGHTA and FQGNSA. This CDR3 reads CASSLESLGFYEQYF. The DNA for the CDR3 is TGTGCCAGCAGCTTGGAGTCACTGGGATTCTACGAGCAGTACTTC.

V is TRBV28 and J is TRBJ2-7, with a tentative D call TRBD1 (6 bases). With 5 bases removed from V and 1 base from J, the gap between germline ends came to 15 bases. The CDR3 length is 15 residues. CDR1 MDHEN and CDR2 SYDVKM come from the germline V gene. The CDR3 loop is CASSLYGTSSYEQYF. The CDR3 DNA follows: TGTGCCAGCAGTCTTTACGGGACATCATCCTACGAGCAGTACTTC.

Ten or more counts support this clonotype. V usage is TRBV20-1 and J usage is TRBJ2-3, with TRBD2 as a possible D gene (5 bases). Looked up from germline, CDR1 is DFQATT and CDR2 is SNEGSKA (reference sequence). V was shortened by 4 bases and J by 6 bases, with 11 bases between the two germline ends. This CDR3 spans 12 amino acids. This chain's CDR3 is CSATDFTDTQYF. The DNA of the CDR3 is TGCAGTGCTACGGACTTCACGGATACGCAGTATTTT.

Ten or more counts support this clonotype. The chain joins TRBV19 to TRBJ1-2, with TRBD1 as a possible D gene (6 bases). The V end was cut by 5 bases, the J end by 5 bases, with 18 bases between. The CDR3 covers 15 residues. Per the germline V gene, CDR1 is LNHDA and CDR2 is SQIVND (reference sequence). The CDR3 DNA is TGTGCCAGTAGTCCTCGACAGGAAGTGATATATGGCTACACCTTC. Translation gives CASSPRQEVIYGYTF.

Ten or more counts support this clonotype. The chain combines TRBV29-1 with TRBJ1-1; unclear D gene. CDR1 and CDR2 (germline): SQVTM, ANQGSEA. The germline V and J ends were trimmed by 7 bases and 1 base, with 13 bases remaining between them. CDR3 size: 13 residues. CDR3: CSGIPTRNTEAFF. CDR3 coding DNA: TGCAGCGGTATACCGACAAGGAACACTGAAGCTTTCTTT. Full variable domain (missing parts from reference TRBV29-1 and TRBJ1-1): SAVISQKPSRDICQRGTSLTIQCQVDSQVTMMFWYRQQPGQSLTLIATANQGSEATYESGFVIDKFPISRPNLTFSTLTVSNMSPEDSSIYLCSGIPTRNTEAFFGQGTRLTVV.

This clonotype was seen at least ten times. The chain joins TRBV6-5 to TRBJ2-7, with 11 bases that match TRBD2. Germline V gene lookup returns CDR1 MNHEY and CDR2 SVGAGI. Trimming at V came to 0 bases and at J to 0 bases, leaving 7 bases not matched to a gene. CDR3 length: 18 amino acids. CDR3 residues: CASSYSGLAAIASYEQYF. The CDR3 nucleotides are TGTGCCAGCAGTTACTCGGGACTAGCGGCAATAGCCTCCTACGAGCAGTACTTC.

This clonotype was picked up many times. This sequence joins TRBV7-9 and TRBJ1-2; perhaps TRBD1 as D (5 bases). This CDR3 has 14 amino acids. Trimming shortened V by 4 bases and J by 4 bases, and 13 bases separated the two germline ends. Germline-derived CDR1 and CDR2 are SEHNR and FQNEAQ (reference sequence). Here the CDR3 DNA reads TGTGCCAGCAGCTCCCCACCAGGGTTCTATGGCTACACCTTC. It encodes CASSSPPGFYGYTF.

This clonotype showed up many times. The chain joins TRBV5-1 to TRBJ2-3; TRBD2 matches at 11 bases. Trimming removed 0 bases from V and 6 bases from J; junction bases left unmatched: 9. This CDR3 region has 17 residues. CDR1 is SGHRS, CDR2 YFSETQ, per germline. The CDR3 DNA reads TGCGCCAGCAGCTTGGGGGGAACTAGCGGGGGAGTTGATACGCAGTATTTT. This encodes CASSLGGTSGGVDTQYF.

The rearrangement joins TRBV5-1 to TRBJ1-1; D gene unclear. Germline CDR1 and CDR2: SGHRS and YFSETQ. The germline V and J ends were trimmed by 0 bases and 2 bases, with 8 bases remaining between them. The CDR3 contains 14 residues. CDR3 in amino acids: CASSLGDGNTEAFF. The CDR3 nucleotides read TGCGCCAGCAGCTTGGGAGACGGTAACACTGAAGCTTTCTTT.

The table lists this clonotype with many counts. CDR3 sequence (DNA): TGTGCCAGCAGCCAAGAAGGAGCCGGTTTCTATCAGTACTTC. As protein: CASSQEGAGFYQYF. The chain carries TRBV3-1 and TRBJ2-7; D is ambiguous. CDR3 length: 14 amino acids. Trimming pared 0 bases from V and 10 bases from J, leaving 16 bases between. From germline, CDR1 is LGHDT and CDR2 YNNKEL (reference sequence).

This clonotype has more than one count but fewer than ten. The rearrangement uses TRBV4-1 and TRBJ2-7; the match to TRBD2 covers 16 bases. From germline, CDR1 is MGHRA and CDR2 YSYEKL. The CDR3 extends over 18 amino acids. V trimming: 4 bases; J trimming: 6 bases; junction bases outside the gene matches: 12. Written as DNA, the CDR3 is TGCGCCAGCAGCCGCGGCCCGGGACTAGCGGGAGGGAGCCCCGAGCAGTACTTC. Residues: CASSRGPGLAGGSPEQYF.

This clonotype was counted at least ten times. This chain joins TRBV7-8 and TRBJ2-7; possibly TRBD2 for D (6 bases). CDR1 is SGHVS, CDR2 FQNEAQ, per germline. V lost 4 bases and J 0 bases, leaving 10 bases between the germline ends. The CDR3 loop spans 14 amino acids. The CDR3 reads CASSSGLTSYEQYF. In nucleotides, the CDR3 is TGTGCCAGCAGCTCGGGACTGACCTCCTACGAGCAGTACTTC. Looking up the rest from reference TRBV7-8 and TRBJ2-7 gives the full variable domain: GAGVSQSPRYKVAKRGQDVALRCDPISGHVSLFWYQQALGQGPEFLTYFQNEAQLDKSGLPSDRFFAERPEGSVSTLKIQRTQQEDSAVYLCASSSGLTSYEQYFGPGTRLTVT.

There are a few counts of this clonotype. The chain recombines TRBV20-1 with TRBJ1-2; D is undetermined. V shed 4 bases and J shed 1 base, with 10 bases lying between them. Germline V lookup: CDR1 DFQATT, CDR2 SNEGSKA (reference sequence). The CDR3 consists of 13 residues. The CDR3 bases are TGCAGTGCTAACCAGAGAATTAACTATGGCTACACCTTC. It specifies CSANQRINYGYTF.

This clonotype has a count of ten or more. The chain joins TRBV5-1 to TRBJ2-7; possible D gene TRBD1, 6 bases. This CDR3 spans 17 amino acids. CDR1 and CDR2 (germline): SGHRS, YFSETQ. V was clipped by 2 bases and J by 1 base, with 19 bases between them. CDR3 DNA sequence: TGCGCCAGCAGCTTTCAAGGGATGGGGGCTGGGTCCTACGAGCAGTACTTC. It translates to CASSFQGMGAGSYEQYF.

This clonotype appeared a single time. This clone may be a read error of a much larger clone one base away. V is TRBV7-6 and J is TRBJ2-7; D is undetermined. The V gene's germline CDR1 is SGHVS and CDR2 FNYEAQ. This CDR3 is built from 13 residues. The V end was cut by 0 bases, the J end by 5 bases, with 8 bases between. CDR3 protein: CASSLASQHEQYF. The CDR3 nucleotides are TGTGCCAGCAGCTTAGCGTCCCAACACGAGCAGTACTTC.

This clonotype was counted a few times. The chain has TRBV7-9 and TRBJ2-4, with a weak D call TRBD2 (6 bases). The V gene lost 4 bases and the J gene lost 3 bases, with 16 bases spanning the gap. Per germline, CDR1 SEHNR and CDR2 FQNEAQ (reference sequence). The CDR3 has 16 amino acids. The CDR3 spells CASSSDETSYKNIQYF. The CDR3 DNA is TGTGCCAGCAGCTCGGATGAGACTAGTTACAAAAACATTCAGTACTTC.

At least ten counts were recorded for this clonotype. J is TRBJ2-5 and V is TRBV12-3 or TRBV12-4; a weak D match, TRBD2 (6 bases). This CDR3 comprises 12 residues. V lost 8 bases to trimming and J lost 5 bases, with 12 bases between them. CDR3 sequence (DNA): TGTGCCAGCCTGAGTGGGGGGGAGACCCAGTACTTC. Translated: CASLSGGETQYF.

As regards this clonotype: This may stem from a read error, because a much larger clone lies one nucleotide away. This chain uses TRBV3-1 with TRBJ2-2; D call uncertain. This CDR3 comprises 18 residues. Per the germline V gene, CDR1 is LGHDT and CDR2 is YNNKEL (reference sequence). The CDR3 is CASTQDPRRLSNTGELFF. DNA of the CDR3: TGTGCCAGCACCCAAGATCCTCGGCGCTTATCGAACACCGGGGAGCTGTTTTTT.

This clonotype was seen repeatedly, ten times or more. This chain uses TRBV7-6 with TRBJ2-1; no clear D. This CDR3 is built from 12 residues. Trimming stripped 1 base from V and 10 bases from J, with 8 bases between. CDR1 SGHVS and CDR2 FNYEAQ come from the germline V gene. The CDR3 loop reads CASSLGAEEQFF. In nucleotides, the CDR3 is TGTGCCAGCAGCTTAGGGGCAGAGGAGCAGTTCTTC.

This clonotype was observed many times. The chain has TRBV14 and TRBJ2-1, with D hard to call. V lost 1 base and J lost 0, with 13 bases in between. The CDR3 is made up of 17 amino acids. Germline V gene data show CDR1 as SGHDN and CDR2 as FVKESK. CDR3 coding DNA: TGTGCCAGCAGCCAAGTGGGCAGGCTGAGCTCCTACAATGAGCAGTTCTTC. Residues: CASSQVGRLSSYNEQFF.

The table lists this clonotype with many counts. The gene calls are TRBV29-1 and TRBJ2-5, with 8 positions matching TRBD2. Germline CDR1 SQVTM, CDR2 ANQGSEA. The CDR3 contains 14 residues. Trimming took 5 bases from V and 2 from J; bases not matched to a gene: 7. CDR3 region: CSVPDSGKQETQYF. CDR3 in DNA: TGCAGCGTTCCAGATAGCGGGAAACAAGAGACCCAGTACTTC.